This T cell receptor (beta chain) was sequenced in a study of OX40 agonist ivuxolimab in advanced cancers. Study-wide findings and caveats: Expanded clones belonging to CD8+ T cells outnumbered, on average, those of CD4+. Within 6 weeks, CD4+ and CD8+ blood T cells expanded clonally at 0.1 to 3.0 mg/kg.

V was pared by 6 bases and J by 1 base, with 15 bases between. The CDR3 is made up of 15 amino acids. The germline CDR1 and CDR2 sequences are MGHRA and YSYEKL. Clones were sequenced by immunoSEQ multiplex PCR, and TCRdb holds only the in-frame ones, with some missing. The sample lists approximately 15,000 clones, 80% to 95% occurring once. Remarks on this clone: Its antigen is as yet unknown.

This clonotype was obtained from an adult with an advanced solid tumor such as melanoma, head and neck, liver or kidney cancer. V gene TRBV4-1 combines with J gene TRBJ1-1, with D perhaps matching TRBD1 (5 bases). The specimen was CD4+ or CD8+ T cells sorted from blood, collected in a trial of the OX40 agonist ivuxolimab. CDR3 nucleotide sequence: TGCGCCAGCAGTCCAACCGGGACTTGGAACACTGAAGCTTTCTTT. Protein sequence: CASSPTGTWNTEAFF.